These 2 T cell receptor beta chains originate from one sample sequenced in a study of somatic mutations in cytotoxic T cells in rheumatoid arthritis. Using immunoSEQ multiplex PCR, the repertoire was profiled, and TCRdb retains in-frame clones only, with some absent. The data contain around 19,000 clones, roughly 80% of them singletons. The specimen sequenced was CD8+ T cells sorted from blood. The origin of the receptors is an adult with rheumatoid arthritis.

The chain combines TRBV11-2 with TRBJ1-1; D gene unclear. V lost 5 bases and J 0 bases, leaving 7 bases between the germline ends. The CDR3 runs to 13 residues. Germline CDR1 is SGHAT and CDR2 is FQNNGV. CDR3 loop: CASSLGLNTEAFF. Here the CDR3 DNA reads TGTGCCAGCAGCCTGGGCTTGAACACTGAAGCTTTCTTT.

The chain uses TRBV4-3 and TRBJ1-1, with TRBD1 matching 8 bases. The length of the CDR3 is 14 residues. In germline, CDR1 is LGHNA, CDR2 YSLEER. J gave up 5 bases and V 5 bases, and 7 bases lay outside the gene matches. CDR3 amino acids: CASSGNRGGTEAFF. In DNA, the CDR3 is TGCGCCAGCAGCGGCAACAGGGGGGGTACTGAAGCTTTCTTT.